The 6 T cell receptor beta chains below come from one sample, sequenced in a study of blood T cells in healthy people across ages. Together with a sample-barcoded 5' primer, a J-beta primer mix was included in a second PCR lasting roughly 6 to 12 cycles. TCRdb re-called the 5' RACE reads through MiXCR, storing one row per CDR3 protein. Altogether about 780,000 distinct CDR3 sequences are present, 46% being singletons, with the ten largest covering around 18%. Specimen: blood. Receptors were obtained from an elderly man in good health.

This clonotype was detected only a few times. A much bigger clone sits one base away, suggesting this may be a read error. V and J are TRBV12-3 or TRBV12-4 and TRBJ2-5; D unresolved. Trimming left V 5 bases short and J 3 bases short, with 10 bases between. The CDR3 is 13 amino acids. CDR3 protein: CASSRGRKETQYF. CDR3 nucleotide sequence: TGTGCCAGCAGTCGCGGACGGAAAGAGACCCAGTACTTC.

In its sample, this clonotype was seen many times. Since a much larger clone is just one base distant, this may be a read error. The chain is built from TRBV20-1 and TRBJ2-1; TRBD1 agrees at 7 bases. Judging by the DNA end, TRBJ2-7 fits better; the J call may be wrong. Germline values: CDR1 DFQATT, CDR2 SNEGSKA (reference sequence). This CDR3 comprises 16 residues. The CDR3 coding sequence is TGCAGTGCTAGGAATCGGTGGACAGGATCCTACAATGAGCAGTACTTC. The encoded protein is CSARNRWTGSYNEQYF.

This sequence joins TRBV7-2 and TRBJ1-2, with 11 bases fitting TRBD1. V dropped 3 bases and J dropped 8; count of bases not matched to a gene: 5. CDR1 and CDR2 from the germline V gene are SGHTA and FQGNSA. The CDR3 sequence is 14 residues long. CDR3 loop: CASSFGQGAEGYTF. CDR3 in DNA: TGTGCCAGCAGCTTCGGACAGGGGGCGGAAGGCTACACCTTC.

This clonotype was counted at least ten times. The chain employs TRBV12-3 or TRBV12-4 and TRBJ2-7; no clear D. V was pared by 4 bases and J by 6 bases, with 16 bases between. This CDR3 contains 14 residues. In nucleotides, the CDR3 is TGTGCCAGCAGTTCTAGTCGCGTGGCTGTCGAGCAGTACTTC. Amino acid sequence: CASSSSRVAVEQYF.

The V and J genes are TRBV6-6 and TRBJ1-6; 9 bases align to TRBD1. The CDR3 sequence is 14 residues long. Germline V gene lookup returns CDR1 MNHNY and CDR2 SVGAGI (reference sequence). V lost 0 bases and J lost 9; bases outside the gene matches: 0. CDR3 in amino acids: CASSYSDRGSPLHF. DNA of the CDR3: TGTGCCAGCAGTTACTCGGACAGGGGTTCACCCCTCCACTTT.

V gene TRBV3-1 combines with J gene TRBJ2-7, with D possibly being TRBD1 or TRBD2 (5 bases each). Germline V gene data show CDR1 as LGHDT and CDR2 as YNNKEL (reference sequence). The CDR3 length is 14 residues. The germline V and J ends were trimmed by 5 bases and 3 bases, with 14 bases remaining between them. DNA of the CDR3: TGTGCCAGCAGCTCCTGGGACCGAGACTACGAGCAGTACTTC. Translating gives CASSSWDRDYEQYF.